Below, one T cell receptor (beta chain) is given with its context. The clone's antigen remains unknown. Base-call qualities are not available, and no considerably larger clone is one nucleotide away. Collaborating institutions collected whole blood in K2EDTA tubes following their own protocols. For TCRbeta analysis, collaborators shipped samples in one of three forms: frozen whole blood, isolated PBMCs, or DNA extracted from either of those sample types. The data stem from a study of blood T cell repertoires in COVID-19 (dated by TCRdb to 2020 to 2022). For the wider study: Samples from collaborators originated in the United States, Italy and Spain and spanned both the acute and convalescent phases of COVID-19. The material from the prospective study consisted of cDNA or gDNA derived from T cells, B-cell-depleted T cells, or PBMCs. Deeply sampled blood TCRbeta repertoires from subjects exposed to, actively infected with, or recovered from COVID-19 were included in the dataset. A freely available public database, intended as a resource for researchers studying the immune response to SARS-CoV-2, is where the repertoires were released. The samples were drawn from the first 160 participants of the ongoing ImmuneRACE study and from 1,200 or so subjects provided by 6 global collaborators. Sample metadata almost always included a de-identified subject ID, COVID-19 status, age in years and sex. HLA class I and class II types, where available, came from metadata supplied by the sample provider rather than from assay-based typing.

On the study overall, not on this receptor specifically: How much clinical and demographic metadata was included differed by source and by participant, and the metadata was provided uncurated.

Reading the germline V gene (reference sequence) gives CDR1 MNHNY and CDR2 SVGAGI. The CDR3 contains 16 residues, cysteine and phenylalanine counted. Only the CDR3 part of the read is kept: 48 bases, read in frame from the first base. V and J are trimmed by 6 bases and 5 bases, and the gene matches miss 13 bases of the junction. TCRbeta CDR3 regions were amplified from genomic DNA using the immunoSEQ Assay, a bias-controlled multiplex PCR. On the study's bioinformatics: The number of nucleated cells in each sample was estimated by amplification of reference gene primers within the assay. To quantify the absolute abundance of each unique TCRbeta CDR3 rearrangement, sequence reads were collapsed and filtered. For each sample, productive Simpson clonality was calculated as the square root of Simpson's diversity index across productive rearrangements. TCRdb stores this immuneACCESS table with in-frame sequences only. Part of the clones is absent; in the studies checked, under half of the shortfall reflects unresolved V genes, and no reason is known for the rest. V and J calls and clone size follow that table, whereas D and trimming were derived from the DNA. Counted in this sample were hundreds of thousands of clones; about 84% of them appeared once. Approximately 8% of the sample rests with the top ten.

Here the chain combines TRBV6-6 and TRBJ2-3, and TRBD2 aligns with 8 junction nucleotides. The receptor was derived from an elderly woman with acute or convalescent COVID-19. The sample comprised peripheral blood. The sequenced DNA is TGTGCCAGCAGATCAAGCGGGGGCCTCCTTGGAGATACGCAGTATTTT. The encoded protein is CASRSSGGLLGDTQYF.